This is a list of T cell receptor beta chains from one sample in a study of T cell clonotyping in hematopoietic cell transplantation. Only in-frame clones appear in the TCRdb table, and some are missing; sequencing was by immunoSEQ multiplex PCR. Here the sample spans more than 11,000 clones, just over 95% being singletons. Sample: peripheral blood mononuclear cells, taken 30 days after allogeneic stem cell transplant. All receptors derive from a female patient in her forties or fifties who had an allogeneic stem cell transplant from an unrelated donor, so T cells may come from the graft donor. Some clones in this sample may be carry-over from other donors' samples. Each CDR3 is given with its conserved first and last residue. Each record gives: V gene, clone size, J gene, D gene, CDR3 protein, CDR3 DNA. A D gene is named only where the DNA matches it firmly. Clone size is given for some rows only: seen once, a few or many times, or a class if the clone is expanded.

V gene: TRBV11-2
clone size: .
J gene: TRBJ1-2
D gene: .
CDR3 protein: CASSVGQLDGYTF
CDR3 DNA: TGTGCCAGCAGCGTGGGACAATTAGATGGCTACACCTTC

V gene: TRBV27
clone size: .
J gene: TRBJ1-1
D gene: .
CDR3 protein: CASSLGQRTEAFF
CDR3 DNA: TGTGCCAGCAGTCTCGGACAGCGGACTGAAGCTTTCTTT

V gene: TRBV2
clone size: .
J gene: TRBJ2-7
D gene: TRBD1
CDR3 protein: CASRPRDRIFYEQYF
CDR3 DNA: TGTGCCAGCAGGCCTCGGGACAGGATTTTTTACGAGCAGTACTTC

V gene: TRBV6-5
clone size: once
J gene: TRBJ2-7
D gene: TRBD1
CDR3 protein: CASSTDRGSLEQYF
CDR3 DNA: TGTGCCAGCAGTACAGACAGGGGGTCCTTAGAGCAGTACTTC

V gene: TRBV7-8
clone size: .
J gene: TRBJ2-3
D gene: TRBD2
CDR3 protein: CASSPRGGSTDTQYF
CDR3 DNA: TGTGCCAGCAGCCCCCGCGGGGGATCCACAGATACGCAGTATTTT

V gene: TRBV13
clone size: .
J gene: TRBJ1-1
D gene: .
CDR3 protein: CASSFLGGPGPNTEAFF
CDR3 DNA: TGTGCCAGCAGCTTTTTGGGGGGCCCGGGACCAAACACTGAAGCTTTCTTT

V gene: TRBV19
clone size: .
J gene: TRBJ1-2
D gene: .
CDR3 protein: CASSIDLGVDYTF
CDR3 DNA: TGTGCCAGTAGTATAGATCTTGGAGTCGACTACACCTTC

V gene: TRBV5-1
clone size: .
J gene: TRBJ1-1
D gene: .
CDR3 protein: CASSLATANTEAFF
CDR3 DNA: TGCGCCAGCAGCTTGGCGACGGCGAACACTGAAGCTTTCTTT

V gene: TRBV6-5
clone size: .
J gene: TRBJ1-5
D gene: .
CDR3 protein: CASSYRDNQPQHF
CDR3 DNA: TGTGCCAGCAGTTACAGGGACAATCAGCCCCAGCATTTT

V gene: TRBV6-5
clone size: .
J gene: TRBJ1-1
D gene: .
CDR3 protein: CASSSRRGQRGTEAFF
CDR3 DNA: TGTGCCAGCAGTTCAAGGAGGGGCCAGAGAGGAACTGAAGCTTTCTTT

V gene: TRBV18
clone size: .
J gene: TRBJ2-7
D gene: .
CDR3 protein: CASSRPGPAYEQYF
CDR3 DNA: TGTGCCAGCTCCCGCCCGGGGCCAGCCTACGAGCAGTACTTC

V gene: TRBV2
clone size: .
J gene: TRBJ2-7
D gene: .
CDR3 protein: CASSASLPYEQYF
CDR3 DNA: TGTGCCAGCAGTGCCAGCCTGCCCTACGAGCAGTACTTC

V gene: TRBV13
clone size: .
J gene: TRBJ2-7
D gene: TRBD1
CDR3 protein: CASTAGTGRREQYF
CDR3 DNA: TGTGCCAGCACCGCCGGGACAGGAAGGAGAGAGCAGTACTTC

V gene: TRBV19
clone size: .
J gene: TRBJ1-1
D gene: .
CDR3 protein: CASSAWRDTEAFF
CDR3 DNA: TGTGCCAGTAGCGCCTGGCGGGACACTGAAGCTTTCTTT

V gene: TRBV30
clone size: .
J gene: TRBJ1-2
D gene: .
CDR3 protein: CAWSVSQNYGYTF
CDR3 DNA: TGTGCCTGGAGTGTAAGTCAGAACTATGGCTACACCTTC

V gene: TRBV4-1
clone size: .
J gene: TRBJ2-5
D gene: .
CDR3 protein: CASSQEFAAGSSRETQYF
CDR3 DNA: TGCGCCAGCAGCCAAGAATTCGCGGCAGGGAGCAGTAGGGAGACCCAGTACTTC

V gene: TRBV5-1
clone size: .
J gene: TRBJ2-3
D gene: .
CDR3 protein: CASSLGDTQYF
CDR3 DNA: TGCGCCAGCAGCTTAGGAGATACGCAGTATTTT

V gene: TRBV6-5
clone size: once
J gene: TRBJ2-1
D gene: TRBD2
CDR3 protein: CASKLAGYNEQFF
CDR3 DNA: TGTGCCAGTAAACTAGCGGGATACAATGAGCAGTTCTTC

V gene: TRBV4-1
clone size: .
J gene: TRBJ1-5
D gene: .
CDR3 protein: CASSQGGGDQPQHF
CDR3 DNA: TGCGCCAGCAGCCAAGGCGGGGGAGACCAGCCCCAGCATTTT

V gene: TRBV6-1
clone size: .
J gene: TRBJ2-7
D gene: .
CDR3 protein: CASSEKGHSDEQYF
CDR3 DNA: TGTGCCAGCAGTGAAAAGGGGCACTCTGACGAGCAGTACTTC

V gene: TRBV2
clone size: once
J gene: TRBJ1-2
D gene: TRBD1
CDR3 protein: CASSDYRDRGIYGYTF
CDR3 DNA: TGTGCCAGCAGTGATTATCGGGACAGGGGGATATATGGCTACACCTTC

V gene: TRBV30
clone size: .
J gene: TRBJ2-7
D gene: .
CDR3 protein: CAWRDRYEQYF
CDR3 DNA: TGTGCCTGGAGAGACAGGTACGAGCAGTACTTC

V gene: TRBV29-1
clone size: .
J gene: TRBJ2-2
D gene: .
CDR3 protein: CSVERMNTGELFF
CDR3 DNA: TGCAGCGTTGAACGGATGAACACCGGGGAGCTGTTTTTT

V gene: TRBV6-4
clone size: .
J gene: TRBJ1-5
D gene: .
CDR3 protein: CASTASNDGINQPQHF
CDR3 DNA: TGTGCCAGCACAGCCTCCAATGACGGGATCAATCAGCCCCAGCATTTT

V gene: TRBV30
clone size: .
J gene: TRBJ2-3
D gene: .
CDR3 protein: CAWSYSRGGSDTQYF
CDR3 DNA: TGTGCCTGGAGTTACTCCCGGGGTGGGTCAGATACGCAGTATTTT

V gene: TRBV6-5
clone size: .
J gene: TRBJ2-3
D gene: TRBD2
CDR3 protein: CASKPGLAIDTQYF
CDR3 DNA: TGTGCCAGCAAGCCGGGACTAGCCATAGATACGCAGTATTTT

V gene: TRBV2
clone size: .
J gene: TRBJ1-5
D gene: TRBD1
CDR3 protein: CASNRQGHSNQPQHF
CDR3 DNA: TGTGCCAGCAATCGACAGGGACATAGCAATCAGCCCCAGCATTTT

V gene: TRBV5-1
clone size: .
J gene: TRBJ1-2
D gene: TRBD1
CDR3 protein: CASSLVTGVDYGYTF
CDR3 DNA: TGCGCCAGCAGCTTGGTGACAGGGGTGGACTATGGCTACACCTTC

V gene: TRBV11-2
clone size: .
J gene: TRBJ1-1
D gene: TRBD1
CDR3 protein: CASSLVGDRGPGTEAFF
CDR3 DNA: TGTGCCAGCAGCTTAGTTGGTGACAGGGGGCCAGGGACTGAAGCTTTCTTT

V gene: TRBV6-4
clone size: .
J gene: TRBJ1-2
D gene: TRBD1
CDR3 protein: CASAPGQGGYGYTF
CDR3 DNA: TGTGCCAGCGCCCCGGGACAGGGGGGCTATGGCTACACCTTC

V gene: TRBV2
clone size: .
J gene: TRBJ2-7
D gene: .
CDR3 protein: CASGKDYYEQYF
CDR3 DNA: TGTGCCAGCGGGAAAGACTACTACGAGCAGTACTTC

V gene: TRBV19
clone size: .
J gene: TRBJ2-1
D gene: .
CDR3 protein: CASSSGRVVHGQFF
CDR3 DNA: TGTGCCAGTAGTTCTGGACGTGTAGTCCACGGGCAGTTCTTC

V gene: TRBV19
clone size: .
J gene: TRBJ1-1
D gene: .
CDR3 protein: CASSLYEGNTEAFF
CDR3 DNA: TGTGCCAGTAGTCTCTACGAGGGGAACACTGAAGCTTTCTTT

V gene: TRBV2
clone size: .
J gene: TRBJ2-3
D gene: TRBD2
CDR3 protein: CASSPAGSGGSTDTQYF
CDR3 DNA: TGTGCCAGCAGCCCCGCGGGTAGCGGGGGGTCCACAGATACGCAGTATTTT

V gene: TRBV7-9
clone size: .
J gene: TRBJ2-3
D gene: TRBD2
CDR3 protein: CASSPKLAGSTDTQYF
CDR3 DNA: TGTGCCAGCAGCCCTAAACTAGCGGGAAGCACAGATACGCAGTATTTT

V gene: TRBV2
clone size: .
J gene: TRBJ1-2
D gene: .
CDR3 protein: CASTFRGGGDGYTF
CDR3 DNA: TGTGCCAGCACCTTTAGGGGGGGCGGTGATGGCTACACCTTC

V gene: TRBV30
clone size: .
J gene: TRBJ2-2
D gene: .
CDR3 protein: CAWKRMANTGELFF
CDR3 DNA: TGTGCCTGGAAACGGATGGCGAACACCGGGGAGCTGTTTTTT

V gene: TRBV7-3
clone size: .
J gene: TRBJ1-1
D gene: .
CDR3 protein: CASSLSGWDMNTEAFF
CDR3 DNA: TGTGCCAGCAGCTTATCTGGGTGGGACATGAACACTGAAGCTTTCTTT